This T cell receptor (beta chain) appears in the sequencing data of a study of blood T cell repertoires in COVID-19 (dated by TCRdb to about 2020). Study-level background: Samples from collaborators originated in the United States, Italy and Spain and spanned both the acute and convalescent phases of COVID-19. The repertoires were released in a freely available public database meant as a resource for research on the immune response to SARS-CoV-2. The samples were drawn from two sources: the first 160 participants of the ongoing ImmuneRACE study, and over 950 subjects contributed by 6 global collaborators. The material from the prospective study consisted of cDNA or gDNA derived from T cells, B-cell-depleted T cells, or PBMCs. The sample metadata nearly always contained a de-identified subject ID, COVID-19 status, age in years and sex. Subjects who had been exposed to COVID-19, were actively infected with it, or had recovered from it provided the deeply sampled blood TCRbeta repertoires that made up the dataset. HLA class I and class II types, where available, came from metadata supplied by the sample provider rather than from assay-based typing.

The paper as a whole reports these results and caveats: The quantity of clinical and demographic metadata differed by source and by participant and was supplied without curation.

Turning to this clone: Its cognate antigen has yet to be identified. Nothing much larger sits one base from this clone, and base qualities are not available.

In Seattle, one collaborating source enrolled patients while the infection was active and tracked those patients longitudinally over the course of disease. Whole blood was collected in K2EDTA tubes by collaborating institutions according to the institutions' own protocols. Collaborator samples were shipped for TCRbeta analysis as frozen whole blood, isolated PBMCs, or DNA extracted from either sample type. TCRbeta CDR3 regions were amplified from genomic DNA using the immunoSEQ Assay, a bias-controlled multiplex PCR. Per the original workflow: Within the assay, amplification of reference gene primers was used to estimate how many nucleated cells each sample contained. To quantify the absolute abundance of each unique TCRbeta CDR3 rearrangement, sequence reads were collapsed and filtered. For each sample, productive Simpson clonality was calculated by taking the square root of Simpson's diversity index across productive rearrangements. Held by TCRdb, this immuneACCESS table contains in-frame sequences only and omits some clones. Under half of the omission traces to an unresolved V gene where checked; the cause of the rest is unknown. The V and J calls and the clone size are those of that table, but D and trimming were determined from the DNA. This sample holds 200,000 to 250,000 clones; roughly 86% were observed only once. Together, the top ten hold more than 8.5% of the sample.

V gives up 5 bases and J gives up 6 bases, and the segment between their germline ends measures 12 bases. CDR1 is given as SGHVS and CDR2 as FQNEAQ, both from the germline V gene. The CDR3 spans 13 residues, from the cysteine through the phenylalanine. The DNA shown is the 39-base CDR3, in frame from base 1. The source of this sequence is a woman in her forties or fifties with COVID-19, enrolled during active disease. This receptor chain uses TRBV7-8 and TRBJ2-3, with an unclear D gene assignment. The sequencing sample was made of peripheral blood. The bases are TGTGCCAGCAGCCTCATTACGGGTGATACGCAGTATTTT. It codes for CASSLITGDTQYF.